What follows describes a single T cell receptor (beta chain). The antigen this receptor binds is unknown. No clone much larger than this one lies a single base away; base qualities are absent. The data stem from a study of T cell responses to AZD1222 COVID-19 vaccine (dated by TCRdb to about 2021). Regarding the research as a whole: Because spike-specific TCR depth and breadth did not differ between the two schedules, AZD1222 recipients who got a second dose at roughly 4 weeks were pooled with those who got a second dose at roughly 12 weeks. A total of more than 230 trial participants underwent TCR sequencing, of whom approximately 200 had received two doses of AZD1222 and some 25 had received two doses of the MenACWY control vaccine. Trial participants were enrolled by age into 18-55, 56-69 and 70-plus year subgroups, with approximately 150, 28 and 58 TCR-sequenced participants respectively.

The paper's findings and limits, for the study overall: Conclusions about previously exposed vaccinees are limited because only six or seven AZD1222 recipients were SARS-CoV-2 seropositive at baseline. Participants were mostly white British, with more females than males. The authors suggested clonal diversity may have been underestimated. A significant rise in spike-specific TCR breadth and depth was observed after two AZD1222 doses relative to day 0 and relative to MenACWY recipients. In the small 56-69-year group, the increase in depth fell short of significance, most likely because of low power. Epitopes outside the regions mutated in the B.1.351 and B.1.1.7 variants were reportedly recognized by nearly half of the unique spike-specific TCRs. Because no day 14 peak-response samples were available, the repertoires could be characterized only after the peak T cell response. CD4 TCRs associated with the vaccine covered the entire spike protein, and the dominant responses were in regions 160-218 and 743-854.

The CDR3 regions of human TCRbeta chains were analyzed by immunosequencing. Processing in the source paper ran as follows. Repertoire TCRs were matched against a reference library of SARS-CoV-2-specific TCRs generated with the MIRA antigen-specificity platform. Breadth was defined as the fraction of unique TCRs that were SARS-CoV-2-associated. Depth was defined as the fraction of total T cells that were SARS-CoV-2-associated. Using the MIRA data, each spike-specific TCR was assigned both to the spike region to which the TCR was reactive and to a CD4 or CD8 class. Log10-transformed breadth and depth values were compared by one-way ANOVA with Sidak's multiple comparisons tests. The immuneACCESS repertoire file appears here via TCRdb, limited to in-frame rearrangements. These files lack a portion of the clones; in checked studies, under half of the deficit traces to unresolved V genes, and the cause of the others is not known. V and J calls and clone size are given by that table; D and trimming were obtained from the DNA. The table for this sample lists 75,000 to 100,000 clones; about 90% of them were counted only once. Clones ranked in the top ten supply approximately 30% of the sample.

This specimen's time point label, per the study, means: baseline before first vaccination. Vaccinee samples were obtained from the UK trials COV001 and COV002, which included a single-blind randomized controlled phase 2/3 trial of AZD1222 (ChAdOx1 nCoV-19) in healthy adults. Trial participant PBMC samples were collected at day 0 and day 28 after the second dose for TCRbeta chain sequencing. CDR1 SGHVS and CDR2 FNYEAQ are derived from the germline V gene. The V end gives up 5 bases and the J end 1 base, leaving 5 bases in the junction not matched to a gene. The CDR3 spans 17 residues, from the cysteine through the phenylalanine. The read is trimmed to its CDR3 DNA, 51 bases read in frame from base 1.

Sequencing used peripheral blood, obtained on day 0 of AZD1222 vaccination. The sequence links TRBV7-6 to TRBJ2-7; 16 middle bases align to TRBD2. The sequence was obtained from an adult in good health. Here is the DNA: TGTGCCAGCAGCCCCGGGACTAGCGGGAGGGTATCCTACGAGCAGTACTTC. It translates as CASSPGTSGRVSYEQYF.